This paragraph covers one T cell receptor beta chain sequence. The antigen is unknown. This record comes from a study of early T cells in non-severe SARS-CoV-2 infection. Overall study: The sequenced material was bulk RNA from unsorted whole blood, and its chains were unpaired.

Individual cDNA molecules were tagged with unique molecular identifiers. In TCRdb, the 5' RACE reads were re-called with MiXCR into one record per CDR3 protein. Of 60,000 or so distinct CDR3 sequences detected, 7.5% to 9.5% appear once; the ten largest clones hold approximately 4%. Trimming removed 1 base at V and 8 bases at J, with 11 bases between. Germline V gene sequence: CDR1 SGHVS, CDR2 FQNEAQ. The CDR3 extends over 13 amino acids. Study-level points and caveats: There was a bias toward anti-spike CD8 responses in VDJdb matching, which missed private and CD4 specificities.

This chain connects TRBV7-8 to TRBJ1-1; D is unclear. The starting material was whole blood, obtained at baseline. The clonotype comes from an adult who was a healthcare worker with PCR-confirmed SARS-CoV-2 infection or an uninfected control (not recorded which). The chain's CDR3 is CASSLVRTGEAFF. DNA for the CDR3: TGTGCCAGCAGCTTAGTACGCACTGGGGAAGCTTTCTTT.